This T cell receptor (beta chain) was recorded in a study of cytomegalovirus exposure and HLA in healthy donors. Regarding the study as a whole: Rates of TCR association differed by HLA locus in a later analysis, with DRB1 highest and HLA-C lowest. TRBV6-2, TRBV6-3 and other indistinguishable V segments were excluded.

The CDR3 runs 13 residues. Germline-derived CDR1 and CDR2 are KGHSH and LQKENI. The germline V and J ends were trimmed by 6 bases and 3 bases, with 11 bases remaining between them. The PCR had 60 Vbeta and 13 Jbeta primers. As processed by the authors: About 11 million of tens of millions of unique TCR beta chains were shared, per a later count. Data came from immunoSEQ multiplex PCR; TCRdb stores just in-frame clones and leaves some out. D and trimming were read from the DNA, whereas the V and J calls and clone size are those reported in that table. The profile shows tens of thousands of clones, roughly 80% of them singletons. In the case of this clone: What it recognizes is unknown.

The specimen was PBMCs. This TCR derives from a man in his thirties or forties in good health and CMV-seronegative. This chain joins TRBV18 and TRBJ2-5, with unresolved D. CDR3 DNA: TGTGCCAGCTCCCGCTCCGCGGAAGAGACCCAGTACTTC. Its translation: CASSRSAEETQYF.